This T cell receptor beta chain originates from a study of cytomegalovirus exposure and HLA in healthy donors. Across the whole study: The same platform was used for the 130 or so validation repertoires as for the approximately 730 first-cohort repertoires, as reported in a later analysis.

The V end was cut by 1 base, the J end by 5 bases, with 14 bases between. The CDR3 runs 15 residues. From germline, CDR1 is MGHRA and CDR2 YSYEKL. Comment on this clone: Its antigen is unidentified.

Sequencing used immunoSEQ multiplex PCR; TCRdb keeps in-frame clones, though not all of them. The repertoire consists of over 120,000 clones, with 85% to 90% occurring once and the leading ten covering approximately 10%. Study findings and constraints: The study put under 200 TCR beta chains on its list as cytomegalovirus-associated.

The specimen sequenced was PBMCs. The TCR comes from a woman under 30 in good health and CMV-seropositive. The V call is TRBV4-1, the J call TRBJ2-5; D is unclear. For the CDR3, the DNA is TGCGCCAGCAGCCAAGGCGACCGAGACGGGGAGACCCAGTACTTC. The encoded protein is CASSQGDRDGETQYF.